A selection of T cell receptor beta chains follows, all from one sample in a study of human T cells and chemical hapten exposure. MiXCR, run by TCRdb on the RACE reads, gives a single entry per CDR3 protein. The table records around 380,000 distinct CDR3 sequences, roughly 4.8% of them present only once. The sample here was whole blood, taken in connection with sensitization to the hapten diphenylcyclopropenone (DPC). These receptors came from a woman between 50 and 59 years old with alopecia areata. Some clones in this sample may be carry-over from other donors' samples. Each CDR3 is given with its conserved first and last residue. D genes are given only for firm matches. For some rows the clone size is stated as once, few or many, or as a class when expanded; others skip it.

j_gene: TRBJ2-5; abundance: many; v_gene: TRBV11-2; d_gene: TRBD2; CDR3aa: CASSLVASGETQYF; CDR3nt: TGTGCCAGCAGCTTAGTTGCTAGCGGAGAGACCCAGTACTTC
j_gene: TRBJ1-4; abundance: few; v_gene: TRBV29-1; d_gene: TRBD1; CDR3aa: CSVAAGTGGEKLFF; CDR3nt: TGCAGCGTTGCCGCCGGGACAGGAGGTGAAAAACTGTTTTTT
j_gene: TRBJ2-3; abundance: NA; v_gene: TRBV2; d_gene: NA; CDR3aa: CASTDPTDTQYF; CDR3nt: TGTGCCAGCACTGACCCCACAGATACGCAGTATTTT
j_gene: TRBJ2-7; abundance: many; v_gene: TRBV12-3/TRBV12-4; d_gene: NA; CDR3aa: CASSPSRGSYEQYF; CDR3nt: TGTGCCAGCAGTCCCTCAAGGGGCTCCTACGAGCAGTACTTC
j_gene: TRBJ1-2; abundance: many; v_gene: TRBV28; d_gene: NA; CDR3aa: CASSVQGLNGYTF; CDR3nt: TGTGCCAGCAGTGTACAGGGACTCAATGGCTACACCTTC
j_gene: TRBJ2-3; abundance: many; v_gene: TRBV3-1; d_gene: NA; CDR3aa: CASSQGERGTDTQYF; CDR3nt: TGTGCCAGCAGCCAAGGTGAGAGAGGGACAGATACGCAGTATTTT
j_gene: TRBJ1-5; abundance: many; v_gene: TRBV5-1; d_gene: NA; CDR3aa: CASSPEGGNQPQHF; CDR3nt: TGCGCCAGCAGCCCAGAGGGTGGCAATCAGCCCCAGCATTTT
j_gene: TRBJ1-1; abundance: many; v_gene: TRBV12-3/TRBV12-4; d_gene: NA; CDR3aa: CASTVDSSGTEAFF; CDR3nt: TGTGCCAGCACCGTTGACAGTTCGGGTACTGAAGCTTTCTTT
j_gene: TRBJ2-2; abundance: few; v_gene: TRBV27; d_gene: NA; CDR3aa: CASSKGVNTGELFF; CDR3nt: TGTGCCAGCAGTAAAGGGGTGAACACCGGGGAGCTGTTTTTT
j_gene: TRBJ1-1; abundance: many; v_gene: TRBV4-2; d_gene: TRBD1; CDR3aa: CASREGAYGNTEAFF; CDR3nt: TGTGCCAGCAGGGAGGGGGCGTACGGGAACACTGAAGCTTTCTTT
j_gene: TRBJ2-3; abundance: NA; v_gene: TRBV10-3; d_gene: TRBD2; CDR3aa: CAISEFVTSGSTDTQYF; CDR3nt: TGTGCCATCAGTGAGTTCGTGACTAGCGGGAGCACAGATACGCAGTATTTT
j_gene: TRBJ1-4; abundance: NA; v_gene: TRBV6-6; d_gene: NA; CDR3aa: CASSSTPNEKLFF; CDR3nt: TGTGCCAGCAGTTCAACGCCCAACGAAAAACTGTTTTTT
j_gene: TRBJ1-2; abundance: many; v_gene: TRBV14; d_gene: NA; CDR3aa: CASSQGPGIYGYTF; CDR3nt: TGTGCCAGCAGCCAAGGGCCGGGTATCTATGGCTACACCTTC
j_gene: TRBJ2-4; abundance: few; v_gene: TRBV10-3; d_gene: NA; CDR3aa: CAISERFEAKNIQYF; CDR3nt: TGTGCCATCAGTGAGCGATTTGAAGCCAAAAACATTCAGTACTTC
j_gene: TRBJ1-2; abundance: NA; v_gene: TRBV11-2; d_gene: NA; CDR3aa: CASSLVVREGEWAYGYTF; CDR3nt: TGTGCCAGCAGCTTAGTCGTCAGGGAAGGGGAATGGGCCTATGGCTACACCTTC
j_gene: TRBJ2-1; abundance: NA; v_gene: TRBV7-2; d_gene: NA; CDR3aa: CASSFPSSGNEQFF; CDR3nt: TGTGCCAGCAGCTTCCCGAGTTCGGGAAATGAGCAGTTCTTC
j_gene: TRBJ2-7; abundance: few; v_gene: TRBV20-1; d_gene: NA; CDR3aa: CSAPQGRRYEQYF; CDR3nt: TGCAGTGCTCCCCAGGGGAGGAGATACGAGCAGTACTTC
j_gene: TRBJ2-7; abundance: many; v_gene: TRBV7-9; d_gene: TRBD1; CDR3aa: CASSSWDRAEEQYF; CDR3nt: TGTGCCAGCAGCTCCTGGGACAGGGCAGAAGAGCAGTACTTC
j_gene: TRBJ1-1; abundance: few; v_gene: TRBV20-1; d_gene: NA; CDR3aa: CSARPSRDTEAFF; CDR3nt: TGCAGTGCTAGGCCTTCCCGGGACACTGAAGCTTTCTTT
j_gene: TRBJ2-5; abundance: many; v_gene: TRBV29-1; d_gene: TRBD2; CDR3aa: CSVEEASGGLAAQYF; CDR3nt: TGCAGCGTTGAAGAGGCTAGCGGGGGCCTGGCGGCCCAGTACTTC
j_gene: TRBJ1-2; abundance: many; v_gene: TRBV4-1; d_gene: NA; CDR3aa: CASSHPPRDTLSRGYTF; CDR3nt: TGCGCCAGCAGCCATCCTCCTAGGGACACGCTATCCAGGGGCTACACCTTC
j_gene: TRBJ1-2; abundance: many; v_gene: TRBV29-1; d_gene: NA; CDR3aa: CSVEKRGGGYTF; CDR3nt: TGCAGCGTTGAAAAGAGGGGTGGAGGCTACACCTTC
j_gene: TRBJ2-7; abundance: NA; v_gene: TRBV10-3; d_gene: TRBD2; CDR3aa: CASDPGAGGPNEQYF; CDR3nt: TGTGCCTCGGATCCCGGGGCGGGGGGGCCCAACGAGCAGTACTTC
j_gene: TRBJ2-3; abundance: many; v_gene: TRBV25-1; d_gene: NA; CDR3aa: CAGGGGDTQYF; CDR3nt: TGTGCCGGCGGGGGCGGGGATACGCAGTATTTT
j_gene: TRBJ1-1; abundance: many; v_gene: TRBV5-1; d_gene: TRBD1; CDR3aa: CASSLTGTATEAFF; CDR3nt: TGCGCCAGCAGCTTGACCGGGACAGCGACTGAAGCTTTCTTT
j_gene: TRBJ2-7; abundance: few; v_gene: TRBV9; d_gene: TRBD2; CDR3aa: CASSRLDLTSSFSYEQYF; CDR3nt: TGTGCCAGCAGCCGACTGGATTTGACTAGCAGTTTCTCCTACGAGCAGTACTTC
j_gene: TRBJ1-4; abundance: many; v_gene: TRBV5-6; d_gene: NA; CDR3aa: CASSQSGSSSEKLFF; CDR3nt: TGTGCCAGCAGCCAAAGCGGCTCATCCAGTGAAAAACTGTTTTTT
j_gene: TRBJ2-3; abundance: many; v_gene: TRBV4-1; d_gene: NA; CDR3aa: CASSQDLDYTDTQYF; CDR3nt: TGCGCCAGCAGCCAAGACCTAGATTACACAGATACGCAGTATTTT
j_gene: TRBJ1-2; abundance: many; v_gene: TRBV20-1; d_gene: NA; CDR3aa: CSASILYGYTF; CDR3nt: TGCAGTGCTAGCATACTTTATGGCTACACCTTC
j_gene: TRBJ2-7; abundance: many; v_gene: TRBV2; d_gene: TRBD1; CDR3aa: CASSPTGGYHEQYF; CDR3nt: TGTGCCAGCAGCCCGACAGGGGGGTACCACGAGCAGTACTTC
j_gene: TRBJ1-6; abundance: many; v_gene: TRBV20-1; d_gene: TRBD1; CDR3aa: CSASPGGNSPLHF; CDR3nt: TGCAGTGCCAGCCCAGGGGGGAATTCACCCCTCCACTTT
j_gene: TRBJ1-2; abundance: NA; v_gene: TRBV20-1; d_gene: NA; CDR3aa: CSARDLDSLVGYTF; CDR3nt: TGCAGTGCTAGAGATCTCGACAGTCTCGTTGGCTACACCTTC
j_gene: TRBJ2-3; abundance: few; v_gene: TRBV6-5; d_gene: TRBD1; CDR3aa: CASSYGTGGLAGDTQYF; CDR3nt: TGTGCCAGCAGTTACGGGACAGGGGGCCTAGCGGGAGACACGCAGTATTTT
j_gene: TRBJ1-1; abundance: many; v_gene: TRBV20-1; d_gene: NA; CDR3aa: CSAREGLKAFF; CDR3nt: TGCAGTGCTAGAGAAGGGTTGAAAGCTTTCTTT
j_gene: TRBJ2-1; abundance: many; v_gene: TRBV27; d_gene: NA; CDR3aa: CASARERGAYNEQFF; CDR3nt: TGTGCCAGCGCTAGAGAGAGGGGGGCCTACAATGAGCAGTTCTTC
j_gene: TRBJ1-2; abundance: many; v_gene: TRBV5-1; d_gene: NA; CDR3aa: CASSYSTGDYGYTF; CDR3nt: TGCGCCAGCAGCTACTCGACAGGTGACTATGGCTACACCTTC
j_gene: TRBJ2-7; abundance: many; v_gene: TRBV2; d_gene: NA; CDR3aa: CASHRRVHGDEQYF; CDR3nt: TGTGCCAGCCACCGGAGGGTCCATGGCGACGAGCAGTACTTC
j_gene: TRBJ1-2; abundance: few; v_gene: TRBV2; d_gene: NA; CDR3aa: CASSGPDRTNGYTF; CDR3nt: TGTGCCAGCAGTGGACCGGACAGAACCAATGGCTACACCTTC
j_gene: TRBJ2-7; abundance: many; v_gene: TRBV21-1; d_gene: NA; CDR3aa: CASSNRDRQIPPYIYEQYF; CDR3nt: TGTGCCAGCAGCAACCGGGACAGGCAAATTCCCCCCTATATCTACGAGCAGTACTTC
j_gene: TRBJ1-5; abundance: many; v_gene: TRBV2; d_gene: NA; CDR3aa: CASSGEAGNQPQHF; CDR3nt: TGTGCCAGCAGTGGAGAGGCGGGGAACCAGCCCCAGCATTTT
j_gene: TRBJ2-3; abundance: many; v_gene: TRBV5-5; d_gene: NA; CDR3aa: CASSLEGHGTDTQYF; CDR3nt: TGTGCCAGCAGCTTGGAAGGGCACGGCACAGATACGCAGTATTTT
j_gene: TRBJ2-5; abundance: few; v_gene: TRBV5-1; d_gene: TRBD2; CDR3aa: CASSLDRTSGDETQYF; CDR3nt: TGCGCCAGCAGCTTGGATCGCACTAGCGGGGATGAGACCCAGTACTTC
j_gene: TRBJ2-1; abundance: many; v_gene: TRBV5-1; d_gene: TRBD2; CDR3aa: CASSLSGGVLAGVFF; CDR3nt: TGCGCCAGCAGCTTGAGTGGAGGGGTCCTAGCGGGAGTGTTCTTC
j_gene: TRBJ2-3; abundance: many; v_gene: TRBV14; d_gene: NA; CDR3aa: CASSPRLGDTQYF; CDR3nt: TGTGCCAGCAGCCCACGACTAGGGGATACGCAGTATTTT
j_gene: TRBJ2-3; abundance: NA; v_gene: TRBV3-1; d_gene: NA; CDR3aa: CASSLSLDTQYF; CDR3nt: TGTGCCAGCAGCCTTTCCCTTGATACGCAGTATTTT
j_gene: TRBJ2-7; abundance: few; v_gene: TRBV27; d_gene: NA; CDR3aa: CASTTGGANCEQYF; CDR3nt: TGTGCCAGCACCACTGGGGGGGCCAACTGCGAGCAGTACTTC
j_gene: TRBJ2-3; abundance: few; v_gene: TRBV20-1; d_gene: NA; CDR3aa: CSATPAGSTDTQYF; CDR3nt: TGCAGTGCTACCCCTGCGGGGAGCACAGATACGCAGTATTTT
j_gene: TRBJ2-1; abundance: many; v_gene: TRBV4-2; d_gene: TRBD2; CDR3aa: CASTRDSGSSSYNEQFF; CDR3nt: TGTGCCAGCACCCGAGATAGCGGGAGTAGTTCCTACAATGAGCAGTTCTTC
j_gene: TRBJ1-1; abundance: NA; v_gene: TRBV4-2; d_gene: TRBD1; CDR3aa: CASSQDRGRGLYTEAFF; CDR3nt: TGTGCCAGCAGCCAAGATAGGGGCAGGGGGTTGTACACTGAAGCTTTCTTT
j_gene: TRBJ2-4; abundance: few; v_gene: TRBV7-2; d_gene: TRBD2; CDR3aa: CASSGTSGSKNIQYF; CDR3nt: TGTGCCAGCAGCGGGACTAGCGGGAGCAAAAACATTCAGTACTTC
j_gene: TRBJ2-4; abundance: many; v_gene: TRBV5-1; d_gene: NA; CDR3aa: CASSLAEENIQYF; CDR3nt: TGCGCCAGCAGCTTGGCCGAGGAAAACATTCAGTACTTC
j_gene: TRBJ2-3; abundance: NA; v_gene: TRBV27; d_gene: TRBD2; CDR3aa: CASSGGKFQYF; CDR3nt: TGTGCCAGTTCGGGAGGAAAGTTTCAGTATTTT
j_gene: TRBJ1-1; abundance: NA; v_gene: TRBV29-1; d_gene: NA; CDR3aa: CSVRRPMNTEAFF; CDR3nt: TGCAGCGTGAGGCGCCCGATGAACACTGAAGCTTTCTTT
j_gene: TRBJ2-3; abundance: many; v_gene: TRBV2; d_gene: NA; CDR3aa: CARTGTDTDTQYF; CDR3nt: TGTGCCAGGACCGGGACCGACACAGATACGCAGTATTTT